Presented here are 12 T cell receptor beta chains from one specimen sequenced in a study of blood T cell repertoires in COVID-19. The repertoire was sequenced with immunoSEQ multiplex PCR; TCRdb's copy has only in-frame clones and lacks some. The top ten clones hold about 18% of a sample with about 60,000 clones, 70% to 90% of them seen once. Sequenced input: peripheral blood. All receptors come from a woman of 80 years or more with active COVID-19.

This sequence joins TRBV7-2 and TRBJ1-4, with 9 positions matching TRBD1. This CDR3 is 15 amino acids long. V gave up 4 bases and J gave up 7 bases; unmatched junction bases: 7. CDR1 and CDR2 from the germline V gene are SGHTA and FQGNSA. CDR3 region: CASSWSGQGTEKLFF. Written as DNA, the CDR3 is TGTGCCAGCAGCTGGTCCGGACAGGGGACTGAAAAACTGTTTTTT.

The V call is TRBV30, the J call TRBJ2-3, with D possibly matching TRBD2 (6 bases). Germline CDR1 GTSNPN, CDR2 SVGIG (reference sequence). Trimming stripped 0 bases from V and 0 bases from J, with 10 bases between. The CDR3 is 15 amino acids. The CDR3 here is CAWSVGLFSTDTQYF. DNA for the CDR3: TGTGCCTGGAGTGTCGGACTATTTAGCACAGATACGCAGTATTTT.

The chain combines TRBV27 with TRBJ1-6, with 9 bases fitting TRBD1. Germline loops: CDR1 MNHEY, CDR2 SMNVEV (reference sequence). The CDR3 is 14 amino acids. With 1 base clipped from V and 10 bases from J, the junction kept 2 bases outside the gene matches. The DNA for the CDR3 is TGTGCCAGCAGTTTATACAGGGGGCAATCACCCCTCCACTTT. Amino acid sequence: CASSLYRGQSPLHF.

This sequence joins TRBV10-3 and TRBJ2-3; a weak D match, TRBD2 (7 bases). Trimming removed 7 bases from V and 0 bases from J, with 11 bases in between. The germline CDR1 and CDR2 sequences are ENHRY and SYGVKD. CDR3 length equals 14 residues. CDR3 nucleotide sequence: TGTGCCATCACGCGGGGGCCAAGCACAGATACGCAGTATTTT. Its translation is CAITRGPSTDTQYF.

The chain carries TRBV18 and TRBJ1-1, with 10 bases that match TRBD1. CDR1 and CDR2 from the germline V gene are KGHSH and LQKENI. The length of the CDR3 is 16 residues. The junction had 8 bases not matched to a gene; V was cut back by 6 bases and J by 1 base. This CDR3 reads CASSRRQGAENTEAFF. In DNA form, the CDR3 reads TGTGCCAGCTCCCGTAGACAGGGGGCGGAGAACACTGAAGCTTTCTTT.

The chain uses TRBV11-2 and TRBJ2-1; 7 nucleotides match TRBD2. The V gene end was trimmed by 5 bases and the J gene end by 6 bases; junction bases not matched to a gene: 4. This CDR3 region has 13 residues. The germline gives CDR1 SGHAT, CDR2 FQNNGV. CDR3 in DNA: TGTGCCAGCAGCCCCGGGACTACCAATGAGCAGTTCTTC. It yields the protein CASSPGTTNEQFF.

The chain uses TRBV5-1 and TRBJ2-3, with 8 positions matching TRBD2. Per germline, CDR1 SGHRS and CDR2 YFSETQ. The CDR3 sequence is 15 residues long. The V segment lost 5 bases and the J segment 0 bases; nucleotides outside the gene matches: 5. CDR3 protein: CASSRSGGSTDTQYF. The CDR3 nucleotides read TGCGCCAGCAGTAGAAGCGGGGGAAGCACAGATACGCAGTATTTT.

This chain links TRBV6-1 with TRBJ2-3; D gene ambiguous. Germline assignment: CDR1 MNHNS and CDR2 SASEGT. This CDR3 is 13 amino acids long. The V end was cut by 0 bases, the J end by 10 bases, with 11 bases between. CDR3 DNA: TGTGCCAGCAGTGAAGCTTCTAGTTATGCGCAGTATTTT. It encodes CASSEASSYAQYF.

The V call is TRBV6-6, the J call TRBJ2-3, with 7 positions matching TRBD1. In germline, CDR1 is MNHNY, CDR2 SVGAGI (reference sequence). There are 10 residues in the CDR3. With V trimmed by 7 bases and J by 12 bases, 4 bases remained unmatched. The CDR3 spells CASNRDRQYF. In DNA form, the CDR3 reads TGTGCCAGCAATAGGGACAGACAGTATTTT.

V usage is TRBV24-1 and J usage is TRBJ2-1; 8 bases match TRBD1. The germline V gene encodes CDR1 KGHDR and CDR2 SFDVKD. Germline trimming cut 5 bases from V and 1 base from J; bases unmatched to any gene: 6. The CDR3 loop spans 16 amino acids. The CDR3: CATSGRQGRSYNEQFF. DNA of the CDR3: TGTGCCACCAGTGGTCGACAGGGGAGGTCCTACAATGAGCAGTTCTTC.

Turning to this clone: Within the sample, other DNA sequences also encode this same CDR3. This chain uses TRBV28 with TRBJ1-2; D possibly corresponds to TRBD1 (5 bases). The V and J ends lost 8 bases and 5 bases respectively, with 12 bases between them. The CDR3 is 12 amino acids. The germline gives CDR1 MDHEN, CDR2 SYDVKM. CDR3 region: CASSGQGYGYTF. CDR3 DNA: TGTGCCAGCTCTGGGCAGGGATATGGCTACACCTTC.

The V gene is TRBV7-2, the J gene TRBJ2-3, with D perhaps TRBD2 (5 bases). The CDR3 is made up of 16 amino acids. V shed 4 bases and J shed 0 bases, with 14 bases lying between them. CDR1 SGHTA and CDR2 FQGNSA come from the germline V gene. Here the CDR3 reads CASSSLRVTSTDTQYF. Written as DNA, the CDR3 is TGTGCCAGCAGCTCCTTGAGGGTTACTAGCACAGATACGCAGTATTTT.